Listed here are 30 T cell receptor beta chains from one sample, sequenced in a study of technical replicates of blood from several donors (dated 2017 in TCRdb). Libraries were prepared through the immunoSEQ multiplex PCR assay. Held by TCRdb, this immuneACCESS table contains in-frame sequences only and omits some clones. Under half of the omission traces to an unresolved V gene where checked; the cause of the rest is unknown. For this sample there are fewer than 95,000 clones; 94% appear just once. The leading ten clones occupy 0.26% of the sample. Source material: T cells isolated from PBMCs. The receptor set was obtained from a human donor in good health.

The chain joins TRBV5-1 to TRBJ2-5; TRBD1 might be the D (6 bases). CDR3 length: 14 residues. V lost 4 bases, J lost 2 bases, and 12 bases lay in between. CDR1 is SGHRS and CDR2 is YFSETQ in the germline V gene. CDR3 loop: CASSPDRQQETQYF. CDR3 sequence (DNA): TGCGCCAGCAGCCCGGACAGACAGCAAGAGACCCAGTACTTC.

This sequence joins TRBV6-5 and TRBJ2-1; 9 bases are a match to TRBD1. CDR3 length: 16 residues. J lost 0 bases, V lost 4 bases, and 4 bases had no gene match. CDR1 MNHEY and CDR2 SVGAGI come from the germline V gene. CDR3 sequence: CASSWDRVSSYNEQFF. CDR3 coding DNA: TGTGCCAGCAGTTGGGACAGGGTTAGCTCCTACAATGAGCAGTTCTTC.

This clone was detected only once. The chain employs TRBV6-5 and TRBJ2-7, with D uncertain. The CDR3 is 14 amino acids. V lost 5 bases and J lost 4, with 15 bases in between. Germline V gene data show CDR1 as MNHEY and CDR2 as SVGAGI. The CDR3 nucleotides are TGTGCCAGCAGTAAACTGAAGACACAATACGAGCAGTACTTC. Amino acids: CASSKLKTQYEQYF.

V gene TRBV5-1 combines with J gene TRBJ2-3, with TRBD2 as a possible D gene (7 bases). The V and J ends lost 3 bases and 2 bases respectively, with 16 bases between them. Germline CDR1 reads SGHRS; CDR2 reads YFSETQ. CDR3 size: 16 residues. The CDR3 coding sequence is TGCGCCAGCAGCTCGGGGGCGGGGGATTACACAGATACGCAGTATTTT. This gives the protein CASSSGAGDYTDTQYF.

The CDR3: CASRRTGTYEQYF. The DNA for the CDR3 is TGCGCCAGCAGGAGGACAGGGACCTACGAGCAGTACTTC. The chain couples TRBV10-2 to TRBJ2-7, with 8 bases matching TRBD1. Germline V gene data show CDR1 as WSHSY and CDR2 as SAAADI. Unmatched junction bases numbered 3, after V lost 6 bases and J lost 2 bases. CDR3 length equals 13 residues.

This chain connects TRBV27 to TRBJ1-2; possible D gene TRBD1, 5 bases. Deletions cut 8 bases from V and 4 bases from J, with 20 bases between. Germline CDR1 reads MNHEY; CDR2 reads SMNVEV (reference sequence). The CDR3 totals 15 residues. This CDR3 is CASPSRGRLPYGYTF. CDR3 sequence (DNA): TGTGCCAGCCCCTCAAGGGGCCGATTACCCTATGGCTACACCTTC.

Here the CDR3 DNA reads TGTGCCAGCAGCTCCTCGGAGAGCGGAGATACGCAGTATTTT. Residues: CASSSSESGDTQYF. J is TRBJ2-3 and V is TRBV5-4, with D possibly TRBD2 on 5 matching bases. CDR3 size: 14 residues. Germline values: CDR1 SGHNT, CDR2 YYREEE (reference sequence). The V end was cut by 3 bases, the J end by 5 bases, with 13 bases between.

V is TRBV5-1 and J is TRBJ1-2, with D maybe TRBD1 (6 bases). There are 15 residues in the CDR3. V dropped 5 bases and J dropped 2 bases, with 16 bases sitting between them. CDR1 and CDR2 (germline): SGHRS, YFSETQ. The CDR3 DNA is TGCGCCAGCAGTCAAGGACAGCCCACAAACTATGGCTACACCTTC. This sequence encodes CASSQGQPTNYGYTF.

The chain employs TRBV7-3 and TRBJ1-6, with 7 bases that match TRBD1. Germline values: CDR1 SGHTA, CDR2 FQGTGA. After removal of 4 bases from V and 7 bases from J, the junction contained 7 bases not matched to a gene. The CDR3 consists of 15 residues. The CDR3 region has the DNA TGTGCCAGCAGCTCACAGGGGTTGACGAATTCACCCCTCCACTTT. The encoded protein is CASSSQGLTNSPLHF.

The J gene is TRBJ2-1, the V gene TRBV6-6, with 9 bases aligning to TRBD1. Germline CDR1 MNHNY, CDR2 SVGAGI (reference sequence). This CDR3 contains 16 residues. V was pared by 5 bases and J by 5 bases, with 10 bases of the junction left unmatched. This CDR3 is CASSPSGTGWDNEQFF. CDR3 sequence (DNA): TGTGCCAGCAGTCCCTCCGGGACAGGGTGGGACAATGAGCAGTTCTTC.

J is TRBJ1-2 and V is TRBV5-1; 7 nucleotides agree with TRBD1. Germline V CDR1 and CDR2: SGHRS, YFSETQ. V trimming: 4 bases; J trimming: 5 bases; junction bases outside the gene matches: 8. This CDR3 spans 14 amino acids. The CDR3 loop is CASSRRDSQYGYTF. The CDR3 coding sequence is TGCGCCAGCAGCCGCAGGGACAGCCAATATGGCTACACCTTC.

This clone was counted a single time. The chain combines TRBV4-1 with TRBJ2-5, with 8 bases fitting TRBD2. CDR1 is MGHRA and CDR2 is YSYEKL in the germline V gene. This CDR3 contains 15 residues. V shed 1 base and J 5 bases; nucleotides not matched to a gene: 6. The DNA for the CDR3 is TGCGCCAGCAGCCAAGTCGGGAGGGGGGTTGAGACCCAGTACTTC. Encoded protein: CASSQVGRGVETQYF.

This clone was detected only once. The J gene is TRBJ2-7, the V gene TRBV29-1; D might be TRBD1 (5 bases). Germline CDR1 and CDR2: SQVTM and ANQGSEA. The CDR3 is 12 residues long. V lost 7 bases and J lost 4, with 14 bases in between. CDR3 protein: CSGGWQGYEQYF. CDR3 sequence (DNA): TGCAGCGGCGGTTGGCAGGGTTACGAGCAGTACTTC.

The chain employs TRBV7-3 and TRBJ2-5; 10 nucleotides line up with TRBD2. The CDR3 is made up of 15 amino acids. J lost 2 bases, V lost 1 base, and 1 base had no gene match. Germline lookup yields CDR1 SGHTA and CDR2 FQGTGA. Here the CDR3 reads CASSLNSGGQETQYF. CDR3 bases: TGTGCCAGCAGCTTAAATAGCGGGGGGCAAGAGACCCAGTACTTC. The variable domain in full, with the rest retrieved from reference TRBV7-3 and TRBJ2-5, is GAGVSQTPSNKVTEKGKYVELRCDPISGHTALYWYRQSLGQGPEFLIYFQGTGAADDSGLPNDRFFAVRPEGSVSTLKIQRTERGDSAVYLCASSLNSGGQETQYFGPGTRLLVL.

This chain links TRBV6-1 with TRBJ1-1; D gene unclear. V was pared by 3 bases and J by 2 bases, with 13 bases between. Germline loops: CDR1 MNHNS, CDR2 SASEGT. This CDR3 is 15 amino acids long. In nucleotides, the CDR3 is TGTGCCAGCAGTGACGTTCTCGTGTTTAACACTGAAGCTTTCTTT. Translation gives CASSDVLVFNTEAFF.

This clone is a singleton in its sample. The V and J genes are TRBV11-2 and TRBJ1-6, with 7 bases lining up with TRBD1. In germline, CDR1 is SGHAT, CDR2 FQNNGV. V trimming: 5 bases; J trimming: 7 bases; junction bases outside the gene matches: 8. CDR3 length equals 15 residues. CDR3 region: CASSPIQGKNSPLHF. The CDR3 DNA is TGTGCCAGCAGCCCGATACAGGGGAAAAATTCACCCCTCCACTTT. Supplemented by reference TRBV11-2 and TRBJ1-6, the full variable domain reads EAGVAQSPRYKIIEKRQSVAFWCNPISGHATLYWYQQILGQGPKLLIQFQNNGVVDDSQLPKDRFSAERLKGVDSTLKIQPAKLEDSAVYLCASSPIQGKNSPLHFGNGTRLTVT.

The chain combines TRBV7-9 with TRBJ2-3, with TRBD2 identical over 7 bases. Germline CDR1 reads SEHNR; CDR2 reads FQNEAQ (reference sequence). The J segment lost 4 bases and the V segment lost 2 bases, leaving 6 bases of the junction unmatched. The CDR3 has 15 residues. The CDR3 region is CASSLSGADADTQYF. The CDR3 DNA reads TGTGCCAGCAGCTTAAGCGGGGCGGACGCAGATACGCAGTATTTT.

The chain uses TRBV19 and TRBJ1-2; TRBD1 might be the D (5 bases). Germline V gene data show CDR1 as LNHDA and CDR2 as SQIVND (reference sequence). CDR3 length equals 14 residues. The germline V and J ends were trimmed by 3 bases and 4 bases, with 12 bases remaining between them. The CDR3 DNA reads TGTGCCAGTAGTATGACAACAGGCTCCTATGGCTACACCTTC. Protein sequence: CASSMTTGSYGYTF.

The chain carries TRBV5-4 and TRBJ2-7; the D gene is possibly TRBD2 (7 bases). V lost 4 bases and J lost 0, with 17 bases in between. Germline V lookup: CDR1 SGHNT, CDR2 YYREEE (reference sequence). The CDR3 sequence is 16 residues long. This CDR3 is CASSPGGRGHSYEQYF. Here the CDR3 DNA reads TGTGCCAGCAGCCCGGGGGGCCGGGGCCACTCCTACGAGCAGTACTTC.

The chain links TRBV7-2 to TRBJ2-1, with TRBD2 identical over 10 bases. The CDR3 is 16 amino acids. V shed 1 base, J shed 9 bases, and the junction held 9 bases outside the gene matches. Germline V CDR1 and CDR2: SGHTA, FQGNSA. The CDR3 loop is CASSLVSSGSTGEQFF. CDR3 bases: TGTGCCAGCAGCTTAGTATCTAGCGGGAGTACAGGTGAGCAGTTCTTC. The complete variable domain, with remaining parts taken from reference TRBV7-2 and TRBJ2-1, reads GAGVSQSPSNKVTEKGKDVELRCDPISGHTALYWYRQSLGQGLEFLIYFQGNSAPDKSGLPSDRFSAERTGGSVSTLTIQRTQQEDSAVYLCASSLVSSGSTGEQFFGPGTRLTVL.

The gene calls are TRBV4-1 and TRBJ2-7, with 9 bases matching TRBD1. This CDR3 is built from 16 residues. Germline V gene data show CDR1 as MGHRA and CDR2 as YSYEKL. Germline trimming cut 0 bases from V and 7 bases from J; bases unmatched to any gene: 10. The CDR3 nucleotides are TGCGCCAGCAGCCAAGAGGTTGATCGGACAGGGGCAGAGCAGTACTTC. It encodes CASSQEVDRTGAEQYF.

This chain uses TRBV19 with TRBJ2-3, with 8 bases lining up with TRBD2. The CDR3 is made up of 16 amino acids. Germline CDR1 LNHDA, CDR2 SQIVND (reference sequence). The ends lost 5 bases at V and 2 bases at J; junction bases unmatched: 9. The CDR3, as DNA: TGTGCCAGTAGTGCGACCGGGGGGGGAACCACAGATACGCAGTATTTT. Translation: CASSATGGGTTDTQYF.

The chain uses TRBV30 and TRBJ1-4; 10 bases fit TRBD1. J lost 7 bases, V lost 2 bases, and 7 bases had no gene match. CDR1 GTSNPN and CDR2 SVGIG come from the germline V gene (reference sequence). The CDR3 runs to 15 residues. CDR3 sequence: CAWSFQTGGREKLFF. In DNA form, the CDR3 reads TGTGCCTGGAGTTTCCAGACAGGGGGCCGTGAAAAACTGTTTTTT. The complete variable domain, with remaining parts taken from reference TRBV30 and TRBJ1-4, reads SQTIHQWPATLVQPVGSPLSLECTVEGTSNPNLYWYRQAAGRGLQLLFYSVGIGQISSEVPQNLSASRPQDRQFILSSKKLLLSDSGFYLCAWSFQTGGREKLFFGSGTQLSVL.

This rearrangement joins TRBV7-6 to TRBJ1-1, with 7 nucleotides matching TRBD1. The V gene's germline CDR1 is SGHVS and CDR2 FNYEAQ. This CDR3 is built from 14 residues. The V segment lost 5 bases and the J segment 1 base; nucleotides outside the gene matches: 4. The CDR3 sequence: CASSPRQGNTEAFF. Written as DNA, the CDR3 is TGTGCCAGCAGCCCCCGACAGGGGAACACTGAAGCTTTCTTT. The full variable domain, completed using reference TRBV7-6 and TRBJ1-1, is GAGVSQSPRYKVTKRGQDVALRCDPISGHVSLYWYRQALGQGPEFLTYFNYEAQQDKSGLPNDRFSAERPEGSISTLTIQRTEQRDSAMYRCASSPRQGNTEAFFGQGTRLTVV.

The CDR3 sequence: CASLGGNEQYF. The DNA of the CDR3 is TGTGCCAGCCTCGGGGGAAACGAGCAGTACTTC. This rearrangement joins TRBV6-5 to TRBJ2-7, with a tentative D call TRBD2 (6 bases). The length of the CDR3 is 11 residues. V dropped 8 bases and J dropped 5 bases, with 10 bases sitting between them. The germline V gene encodes CDR1 MNHEY and CDR2 SVGAGI.

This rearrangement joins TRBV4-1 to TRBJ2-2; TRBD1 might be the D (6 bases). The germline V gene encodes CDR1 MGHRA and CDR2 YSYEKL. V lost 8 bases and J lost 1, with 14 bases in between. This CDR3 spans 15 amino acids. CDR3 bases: TGCGCCAGCGTAGAGGGGGACGAGAACACCGGGGAGCTGTTTTTT. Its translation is CASVEGDENTGELFF.

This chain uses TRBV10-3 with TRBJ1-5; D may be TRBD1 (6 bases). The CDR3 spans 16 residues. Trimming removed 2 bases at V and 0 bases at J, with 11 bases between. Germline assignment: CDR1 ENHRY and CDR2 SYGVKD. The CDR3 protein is CAISENRAYSNQPQHF. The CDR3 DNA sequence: TGTGCCATCAGTGAGAACAGGGCCTATAGCAATCAGCCCCAGCATTTT.

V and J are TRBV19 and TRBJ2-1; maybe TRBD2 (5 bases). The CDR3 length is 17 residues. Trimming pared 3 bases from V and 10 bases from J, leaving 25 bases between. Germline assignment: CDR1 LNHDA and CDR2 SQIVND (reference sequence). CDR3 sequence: CASSIRTTSSSYREQFF. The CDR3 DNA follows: TGTGCCAGTAGTATTCGAACTACCTCTAGCTCCTATAGGGAGCAGTTCTTC.

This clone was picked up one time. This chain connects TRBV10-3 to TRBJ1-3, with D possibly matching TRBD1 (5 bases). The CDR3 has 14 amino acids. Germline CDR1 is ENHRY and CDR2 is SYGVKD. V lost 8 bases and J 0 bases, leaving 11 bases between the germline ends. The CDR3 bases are TGTGCCATCGAAGGGGCTCCCTCTGGAAACACCATATATTTT. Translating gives CAIEGAPSGNTIYF.

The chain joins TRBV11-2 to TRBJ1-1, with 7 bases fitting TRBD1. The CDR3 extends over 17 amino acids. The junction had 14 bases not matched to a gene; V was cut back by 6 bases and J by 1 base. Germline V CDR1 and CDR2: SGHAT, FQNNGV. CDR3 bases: TGTGCCAGCAGGGAGCCGGGACAGTCGAGGGGGAACACTGAAGCTTTCTTT. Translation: CASREPGQSRGNTEAFF.